This TCR beta chain was observed in a study of blood T cell repertoires in COVID-19 (dated by TCRdb to 2020 to 2021). In terms of the full investigation: Collaborator samples came from the United States, Italy and Spain and covered acute and convalescent phases of COVID-19. The material from the prospective study consisted of cDNA or gDNA derived from T cells, B-cell-depleted T cells, or PBMCs. Where available, HLA class I and class II types were obtained from metadata supplied by the sample provider rather than from assay-based typing. The repertoires were released in a freely available public database meant as a resource for research on the immune response to SARS-CoV-2. The sample metadata nearly always contained a de-identified subject ID, COVID-19 status, age in years and sex. Samples came from the ongoing ImmuneRACE study (first 160 participants) plus 1,254 subjects from 6 global collaborators. Subjects who had been exposed to COVID-19, were actively infected with it, or had recovered from it provided the deeply sampled blood TCRbeta repertoires that made up the dataset. Study-wide findings and limitations: How much clinical and demographic metadata was included differed by source and by participant, and the metadata was provided uncurated.

Participants in the prospective study were enrolled through a virtual design, were aged roughly 18 to 100 years, and lived in 24 United States geographic areas. In the prospective study, participants were assigned to cohorts based on the clinical history participants reported in a screening survey and a study questionnaire. Recovered participants in ImmuneRACE Cohort 3 were defined by two consecutive negative NP/OP PCR tests, clearance by a healthcare professional, or resolution of symptoms. In the prospective study, whole blood, serum and a nasopharyngeal or oropharyngeal swab were collected from each participant by mobile phlebotomists. Additional blood draws and questionnaires over an approximately two-month period could optionally be provided by prospective study participants. Before DNA extraction, prospective study blood samples were shipped either frozen or at room temperature. The immunoSEQ Assay, a bias-controlled multiplex PCR, was used to amplify TCRbeta CDR3 regions from genomic DNA. Turning to the authors' computational methods: The number of nucleated cells in each sample was estimated by amplification of reference gene primers within the assay. Sequence reads were collapsed and filtered to measure the absolute abundance of every unique TCRbeta CDR3 rearrangement. For each sample, productive Simpson clonality was calculated as the square root of Simpson's diversity index across productive rearrangements. As stored in TCRdb, this immuneACCESS dataset retains in-frame rearrangements with V and J assigned. A fraction of the clones does not appear; measured against another copy, unresolved V genes explain less than half of the discrepancy, and the remainder lacks a known reason. The D gene and trimming were derived from the DNA, and the V and J assignments and clone size from that table. Recorded for this sample are 140,000 or so clones; about nine tenths of them occurred a single time. Approximately 10% of the sample lies in the top ten.

Notes on this clone: What this receptor recognizes is not known. Within one base of it there is no much larger clone, and no base qualities were kept.

The receptor was derived from a man in his fifties or sixties who had recovered from COVID-19. The sequencing input was PBMCs or T cells enriched from blood (not recorded which).

CDR3 sequence: CASSSWAGTEDTEAFF. The nucleotide sequence reads as follows: TGTGCCAGCAGTTCCTGGGCAGGGACAGAGGACACTGAAGCTTTCTTT. The chain is assembled from TRBV27 and TRBJ1-1, with 7 middle bases fitting TRBD1. From a lookup of the germline V gene (reference sequence), CDR1 and CDR2 are MNHEY and SMNVEV. Trimming removed 4 bases from V and 3 bases from J; the gene matches leave 11 bases unexplained. Reading from cysteine to phenylalanine, the CDR3 counts 16 amino acids. The CDR3 DNA has 48 bases and is translated from base 1.